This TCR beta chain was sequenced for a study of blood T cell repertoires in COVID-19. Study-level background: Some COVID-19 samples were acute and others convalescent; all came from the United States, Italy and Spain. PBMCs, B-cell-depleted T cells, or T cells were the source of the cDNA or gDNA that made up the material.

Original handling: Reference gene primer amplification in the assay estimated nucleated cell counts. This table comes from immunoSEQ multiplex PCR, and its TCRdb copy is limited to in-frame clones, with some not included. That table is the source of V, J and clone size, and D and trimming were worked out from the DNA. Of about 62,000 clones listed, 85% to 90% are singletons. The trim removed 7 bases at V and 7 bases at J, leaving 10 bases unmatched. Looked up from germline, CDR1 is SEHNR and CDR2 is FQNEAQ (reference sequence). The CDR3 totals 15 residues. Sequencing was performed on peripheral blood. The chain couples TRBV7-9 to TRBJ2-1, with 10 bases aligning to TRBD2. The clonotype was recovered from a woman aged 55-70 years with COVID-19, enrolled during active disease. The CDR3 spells CASTSSGRGVNEQFF. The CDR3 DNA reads TGTGCCAGCACCTCTAGCGGGAGAGGAGTGAATGAGCAGTTCTTC.